The clone carrying this T cell receptor (beta chain) was recorded once. Its cognate antigen is unknown. PCR involved 60 Vbeta and 13 Jbeta primers. Method: immunoSEQ multiplex PCR; TCRdb's copy keeps in-frame clones and lacks some. The table shows 98,000 or so clones, with 70% to 80% occurring only once. This sample stems from a study of cytomegalovirus exposure and HLA in healthy donors. At the time of sampling, donors were nominally healthy, though unrecorded immune exposures were likely. Broader study findings: Cytomegalovirus status, reportedly, was diagnosed with high specificity and sensitivity by the classifier. No immune exposure information besides CMV serostatus was available. The likely explanation for a cluster of highly shared sequence variants was sequencing artifact.

Germline CDR1 is KGHSH and CDR2 is LQKENI. The CDR3 has 15 residues. Trimming took off 3 bases at V and 0 bases at J, with 9 bases between the two ends. The J gene is TRBJ2-4, the V gene TRBV18; D unresolved. The source material was PBMCs. The receptor was derived from a man aged 55 to 70 in good health and CMV-seropositive. CDR3 sequence (DNA): TGTGCCAGCTCACCCCCGGTGATAGCCAAAAACATTCAGTACTTC. Its translation: CASSPPVIAKNIQYF. Combining the CDR3 with reference TRBV18 and TRBJ2-4 gives the whole variable domain NAGVMQNPRHLVRRRGQEARLRCSPMKGHSHVYWYRQLPEEGLKFMVYLQKENIIDESGMPKERFSAEFPKEGPSILRIQQVVRGDSAAYFCASSPPVIAKNIQYFGAGTRLSVL.